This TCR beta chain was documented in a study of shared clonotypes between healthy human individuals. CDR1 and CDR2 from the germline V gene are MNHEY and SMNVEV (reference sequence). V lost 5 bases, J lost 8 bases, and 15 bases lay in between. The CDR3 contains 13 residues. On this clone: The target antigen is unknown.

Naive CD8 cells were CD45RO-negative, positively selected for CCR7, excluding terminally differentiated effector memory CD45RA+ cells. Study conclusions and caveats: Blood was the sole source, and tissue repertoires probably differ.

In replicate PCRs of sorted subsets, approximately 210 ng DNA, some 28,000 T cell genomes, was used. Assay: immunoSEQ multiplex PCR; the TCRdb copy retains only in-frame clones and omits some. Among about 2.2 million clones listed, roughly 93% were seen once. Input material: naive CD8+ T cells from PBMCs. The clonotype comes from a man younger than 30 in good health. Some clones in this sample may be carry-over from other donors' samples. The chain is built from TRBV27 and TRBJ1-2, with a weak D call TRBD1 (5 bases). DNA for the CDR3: TGTGCCAGCAGTGCGAGGGGCGCGGAAGGCTACACCTTC. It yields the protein CASSARGAEGYTF.